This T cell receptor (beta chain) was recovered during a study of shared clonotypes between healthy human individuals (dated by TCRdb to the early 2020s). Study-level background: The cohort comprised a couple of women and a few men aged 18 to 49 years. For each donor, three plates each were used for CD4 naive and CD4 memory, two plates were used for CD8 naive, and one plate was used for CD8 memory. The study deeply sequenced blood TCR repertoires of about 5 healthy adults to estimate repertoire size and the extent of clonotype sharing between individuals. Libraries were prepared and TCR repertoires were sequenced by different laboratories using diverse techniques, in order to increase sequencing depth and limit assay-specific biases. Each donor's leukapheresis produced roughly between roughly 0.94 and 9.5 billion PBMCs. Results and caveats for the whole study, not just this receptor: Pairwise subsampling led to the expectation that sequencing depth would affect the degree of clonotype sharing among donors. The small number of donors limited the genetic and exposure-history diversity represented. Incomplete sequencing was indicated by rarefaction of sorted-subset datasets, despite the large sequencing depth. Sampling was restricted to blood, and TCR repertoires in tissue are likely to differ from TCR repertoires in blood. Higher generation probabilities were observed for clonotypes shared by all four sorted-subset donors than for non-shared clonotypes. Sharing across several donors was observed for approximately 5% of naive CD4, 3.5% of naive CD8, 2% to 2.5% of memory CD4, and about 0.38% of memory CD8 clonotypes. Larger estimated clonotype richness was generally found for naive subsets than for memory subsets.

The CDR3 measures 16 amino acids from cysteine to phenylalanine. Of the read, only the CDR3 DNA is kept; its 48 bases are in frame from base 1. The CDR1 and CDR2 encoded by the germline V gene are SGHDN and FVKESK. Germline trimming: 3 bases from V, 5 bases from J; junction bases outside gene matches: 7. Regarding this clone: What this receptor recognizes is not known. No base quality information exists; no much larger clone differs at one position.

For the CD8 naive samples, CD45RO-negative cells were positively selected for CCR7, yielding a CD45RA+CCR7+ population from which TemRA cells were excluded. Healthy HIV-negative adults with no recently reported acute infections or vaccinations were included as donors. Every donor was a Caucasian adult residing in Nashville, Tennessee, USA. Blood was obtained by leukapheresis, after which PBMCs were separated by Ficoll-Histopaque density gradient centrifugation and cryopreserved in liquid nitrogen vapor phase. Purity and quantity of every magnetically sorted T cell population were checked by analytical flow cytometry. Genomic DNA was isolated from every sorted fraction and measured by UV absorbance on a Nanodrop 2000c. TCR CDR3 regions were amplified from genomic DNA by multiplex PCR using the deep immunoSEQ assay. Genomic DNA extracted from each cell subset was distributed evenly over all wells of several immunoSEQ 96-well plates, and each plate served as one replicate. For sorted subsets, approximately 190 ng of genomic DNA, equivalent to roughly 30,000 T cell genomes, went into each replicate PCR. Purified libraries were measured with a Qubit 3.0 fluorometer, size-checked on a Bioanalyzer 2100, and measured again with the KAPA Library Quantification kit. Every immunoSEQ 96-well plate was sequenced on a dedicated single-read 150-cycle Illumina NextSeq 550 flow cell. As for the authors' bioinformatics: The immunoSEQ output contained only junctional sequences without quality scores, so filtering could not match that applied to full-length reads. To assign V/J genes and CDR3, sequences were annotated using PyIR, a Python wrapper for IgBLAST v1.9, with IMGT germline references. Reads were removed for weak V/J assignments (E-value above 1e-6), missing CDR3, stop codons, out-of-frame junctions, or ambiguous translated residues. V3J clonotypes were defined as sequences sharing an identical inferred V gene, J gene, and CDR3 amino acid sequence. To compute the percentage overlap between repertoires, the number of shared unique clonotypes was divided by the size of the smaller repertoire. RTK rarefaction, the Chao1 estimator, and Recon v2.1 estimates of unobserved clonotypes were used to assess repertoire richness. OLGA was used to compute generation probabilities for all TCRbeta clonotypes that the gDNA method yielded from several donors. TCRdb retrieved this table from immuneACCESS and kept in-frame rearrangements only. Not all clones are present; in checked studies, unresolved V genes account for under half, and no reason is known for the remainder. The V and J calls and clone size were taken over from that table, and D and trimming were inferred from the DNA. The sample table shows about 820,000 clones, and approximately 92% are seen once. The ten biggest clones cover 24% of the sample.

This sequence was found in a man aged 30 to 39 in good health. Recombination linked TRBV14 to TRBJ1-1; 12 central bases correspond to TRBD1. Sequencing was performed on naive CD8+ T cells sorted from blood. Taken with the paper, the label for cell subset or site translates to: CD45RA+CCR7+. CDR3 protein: CASSHAPGQGATEAFF. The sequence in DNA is TGTGCCAGCAGCCACGCCCCGGGACAGGGGGCTACTGAAGCTTTCTTT.